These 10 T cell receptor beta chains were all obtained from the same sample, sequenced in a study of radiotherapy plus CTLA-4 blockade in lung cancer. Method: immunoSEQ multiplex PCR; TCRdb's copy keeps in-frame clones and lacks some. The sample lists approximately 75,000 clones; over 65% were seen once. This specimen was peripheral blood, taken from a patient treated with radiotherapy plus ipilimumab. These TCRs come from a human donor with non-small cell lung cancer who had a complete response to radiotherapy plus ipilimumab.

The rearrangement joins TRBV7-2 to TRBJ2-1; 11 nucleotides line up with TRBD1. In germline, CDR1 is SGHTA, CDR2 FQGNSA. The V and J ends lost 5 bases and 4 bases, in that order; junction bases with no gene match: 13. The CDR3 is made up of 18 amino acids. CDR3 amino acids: CASSKGQGEGLVYNEQFF. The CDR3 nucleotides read TGTGCCAGCAGCAAGGGACAGGGGGAAGGGCTAGTATACAATGAGCAGTTCTTC.

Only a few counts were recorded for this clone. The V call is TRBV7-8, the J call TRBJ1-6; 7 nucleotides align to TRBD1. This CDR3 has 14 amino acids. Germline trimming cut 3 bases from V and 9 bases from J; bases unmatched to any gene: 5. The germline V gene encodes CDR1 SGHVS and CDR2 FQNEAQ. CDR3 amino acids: CASSFRQGGSPLHF. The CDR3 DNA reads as TGTGCCAGCAGCTTTCGACAGGGTGGTTCACCCCTCCACTTT.

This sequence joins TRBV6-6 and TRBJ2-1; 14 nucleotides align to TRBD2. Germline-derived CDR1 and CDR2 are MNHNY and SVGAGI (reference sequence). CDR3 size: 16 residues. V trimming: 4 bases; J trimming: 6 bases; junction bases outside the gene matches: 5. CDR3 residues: CASSFLGLAGGNEQFF. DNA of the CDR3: TGTGCCAGCAGTTTCTTAGGACTAGCGGGGGGCAATGAGCAGTTCTTC.

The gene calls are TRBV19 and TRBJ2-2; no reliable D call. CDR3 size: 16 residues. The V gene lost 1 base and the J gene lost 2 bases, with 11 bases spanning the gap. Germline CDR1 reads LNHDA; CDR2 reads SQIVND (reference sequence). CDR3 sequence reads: CASSIVGATNTGELFF. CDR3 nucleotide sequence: TGTGCCAGTAGTATAGTGGGCGCCACTAACACCGGGGAGCTGTTTTTT.

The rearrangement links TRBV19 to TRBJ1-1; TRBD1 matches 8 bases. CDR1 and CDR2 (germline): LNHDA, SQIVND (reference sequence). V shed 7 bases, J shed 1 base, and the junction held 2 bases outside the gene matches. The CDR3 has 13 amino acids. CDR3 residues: CASKGQGNTEAFF. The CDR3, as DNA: TGTGCCAGTAAAGGACAGGGGAACACTGAAGCTTTCTTT.

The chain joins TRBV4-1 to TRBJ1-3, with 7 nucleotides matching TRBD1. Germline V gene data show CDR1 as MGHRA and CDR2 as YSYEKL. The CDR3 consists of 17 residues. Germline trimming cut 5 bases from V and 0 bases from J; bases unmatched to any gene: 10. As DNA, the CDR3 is TGCGCCAGCAGCGTCAGGGACAGCTCAAACTCTGGAAACACCATATATTTT. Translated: CASSVRDSSNSGNTIYF.

The CDR3 DNA reads as TGTGCCAGCAGTTCCAATACTAGGGGTGGCTACACCTTC. Residues: CASSSNTRGGYTF. J is TRBJ1-2 and V is TRBV28, with D possibly matching TRBD1 (5 bases). The CDR3 covers 13 residues. V was shortened by 4 bases and J by 7 bases, with 13 bases between the two germline ends. Germline V gives CDR1 MDHEN, CDR2 SYDVKM.

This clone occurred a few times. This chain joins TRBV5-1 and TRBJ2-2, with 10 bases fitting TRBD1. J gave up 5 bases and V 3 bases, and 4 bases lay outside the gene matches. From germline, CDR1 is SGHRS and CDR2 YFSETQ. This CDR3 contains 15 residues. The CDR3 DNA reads TGCGCCAGCAGCTCTCGGACAGGGGGGACCGGGGAGCTGTTTTTT. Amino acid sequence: CASSSRTGGTGELFF.

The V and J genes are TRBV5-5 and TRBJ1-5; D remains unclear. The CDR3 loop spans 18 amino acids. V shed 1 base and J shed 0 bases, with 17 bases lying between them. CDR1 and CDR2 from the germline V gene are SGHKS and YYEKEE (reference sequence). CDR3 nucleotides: TGTGCCAGCAGCTTGCGGGCCCCGTGGGCGTATAGCAATCAGCCCCAGCATTTT. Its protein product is CASSLRAPWAYSNQPQHF.

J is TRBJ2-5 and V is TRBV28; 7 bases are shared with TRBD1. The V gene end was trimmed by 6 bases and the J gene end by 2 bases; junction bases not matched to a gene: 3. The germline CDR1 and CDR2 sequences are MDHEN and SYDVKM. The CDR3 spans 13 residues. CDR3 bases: TGTGCCAGCAGCCTGGGACAGCAAGAGACCCAGTACTTC. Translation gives CASSLGQQETQYF.